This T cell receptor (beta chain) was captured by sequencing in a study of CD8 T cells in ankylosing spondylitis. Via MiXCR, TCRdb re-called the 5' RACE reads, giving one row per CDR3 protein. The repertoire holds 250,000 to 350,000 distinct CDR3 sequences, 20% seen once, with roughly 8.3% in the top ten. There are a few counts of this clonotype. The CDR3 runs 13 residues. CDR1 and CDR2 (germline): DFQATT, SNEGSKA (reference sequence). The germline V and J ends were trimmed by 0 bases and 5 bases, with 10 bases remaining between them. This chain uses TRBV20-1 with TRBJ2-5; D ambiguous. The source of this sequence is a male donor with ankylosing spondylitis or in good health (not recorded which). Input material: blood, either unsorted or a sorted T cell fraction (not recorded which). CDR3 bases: TGCAGTGCTAGAGATGGTACGGTGGAGACCCAGTACTTC. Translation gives CSARDGTVETQYF.